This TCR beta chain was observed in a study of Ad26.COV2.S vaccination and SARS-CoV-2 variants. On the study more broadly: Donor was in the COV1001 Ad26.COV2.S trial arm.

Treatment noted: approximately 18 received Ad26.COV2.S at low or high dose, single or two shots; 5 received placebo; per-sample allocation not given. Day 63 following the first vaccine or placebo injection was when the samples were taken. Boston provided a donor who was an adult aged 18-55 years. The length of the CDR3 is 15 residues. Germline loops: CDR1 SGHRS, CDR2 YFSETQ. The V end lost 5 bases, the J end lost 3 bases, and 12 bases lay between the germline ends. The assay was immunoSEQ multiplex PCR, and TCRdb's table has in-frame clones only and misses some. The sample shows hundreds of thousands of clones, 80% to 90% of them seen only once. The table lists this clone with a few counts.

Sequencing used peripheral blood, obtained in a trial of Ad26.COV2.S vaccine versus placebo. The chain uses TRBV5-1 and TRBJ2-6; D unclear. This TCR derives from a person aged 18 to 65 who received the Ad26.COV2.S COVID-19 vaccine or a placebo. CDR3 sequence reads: CASRVRPVGANVLTF. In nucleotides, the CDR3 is TGCGCCAGCAGGGTACGGCCGGTTGGGGCCAACGTCCTGACTTTC.